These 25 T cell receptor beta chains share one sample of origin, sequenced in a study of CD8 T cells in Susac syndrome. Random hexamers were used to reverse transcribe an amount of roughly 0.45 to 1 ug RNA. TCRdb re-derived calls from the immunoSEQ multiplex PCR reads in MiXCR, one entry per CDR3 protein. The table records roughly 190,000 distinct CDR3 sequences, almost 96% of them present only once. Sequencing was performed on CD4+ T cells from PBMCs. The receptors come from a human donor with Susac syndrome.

The CDR3 reads CATSDVGQGAFSREKTQYF. Here the CDR3 DNA reads TGTGCCACCAGTGATGTGGGACAGGGGGCATTTAGTCGGGAAAAGACCCAGTACTTC. The chain employs TRBV24-1 and TRBJ2-5; TRBD1 aligns across 12 bases. Trimming at V came to 3 bases and at J to 6 bases, leaving 16 bases not matched to a gene. This CDR3 spans 19 amino acids. Germline CDR1 and CDR2: KGHDR and SFDVKD.

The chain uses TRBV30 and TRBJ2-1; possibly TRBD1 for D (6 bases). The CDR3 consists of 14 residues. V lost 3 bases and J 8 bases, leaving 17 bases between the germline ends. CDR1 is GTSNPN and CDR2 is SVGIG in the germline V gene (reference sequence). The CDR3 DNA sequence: TGTGCCTGGAGATCCACAGGGTTTGGGGATGAGCAGTTCTTC. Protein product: CAWRSTGFGDEQFF.

In DNA form, the CDR3 reads TGTGCCAGCAGCTTAACTACCCTGAACACTGAAGCTTTCTTT. It yields the protein CASSLTTLNTEAFF. The chain combines TRBV7-6 with TRBJ1-1; D not resolved. The ends were cut back, 2 bases at V and 0 bases at J, with 7 bases in the middle. The CDR3 extends over 14 amino acids. Germline-derived CDR1 and CDR2 are SGHVS and FNYEAQ.

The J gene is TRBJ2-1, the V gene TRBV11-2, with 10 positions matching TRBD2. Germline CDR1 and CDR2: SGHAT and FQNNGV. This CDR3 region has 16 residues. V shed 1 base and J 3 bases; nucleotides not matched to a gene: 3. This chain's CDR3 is CASSLGPSGGYNEQFF. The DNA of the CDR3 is TGTGCCAGCAGCTTAGGTCCTAGCGGGGGCTACAATGAGCAGTTCTTC. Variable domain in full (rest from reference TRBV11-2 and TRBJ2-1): EAGVAQSPRYKIIEKRQSVAFWCNPISGHATLYWYQQILGQGPKLLIQFQNNGVVDDSQLPKDRFSAERLKGVDSTLKIQPAKLEDSAVYLCASSLGPSGGYNEQFFGPGTRLTVL.

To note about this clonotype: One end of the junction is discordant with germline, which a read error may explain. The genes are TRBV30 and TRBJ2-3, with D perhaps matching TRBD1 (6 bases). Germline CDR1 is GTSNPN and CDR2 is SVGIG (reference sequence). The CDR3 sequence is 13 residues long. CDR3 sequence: CAWGVQGTDTQYF. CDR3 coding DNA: TGTGCCTGGGGTGTACAGGGTACAGATACGCAGTATTTT.

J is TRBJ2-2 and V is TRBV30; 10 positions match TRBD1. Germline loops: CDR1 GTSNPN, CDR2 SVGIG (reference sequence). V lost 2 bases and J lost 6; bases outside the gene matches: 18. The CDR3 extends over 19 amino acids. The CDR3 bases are TGTGCCTGGAGTCCTCGGACAGGGGGTTCTGATTCGATATCCGGGGAGCTGTTTTTT. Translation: CAWSPRTGGSDSISGELFF.

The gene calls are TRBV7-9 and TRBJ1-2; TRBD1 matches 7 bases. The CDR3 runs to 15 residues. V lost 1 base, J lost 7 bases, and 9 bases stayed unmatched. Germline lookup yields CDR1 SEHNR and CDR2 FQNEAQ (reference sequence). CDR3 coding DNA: TGTGCCAGCAGCTTAGAAGGGGGCGGGTCGACTGGCTACACCTTC. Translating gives CASSLEGGGSTGYTF.

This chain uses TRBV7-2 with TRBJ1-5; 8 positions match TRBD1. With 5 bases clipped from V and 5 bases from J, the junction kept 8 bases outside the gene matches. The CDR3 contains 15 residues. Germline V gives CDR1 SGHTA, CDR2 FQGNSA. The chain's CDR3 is CASSPGQGAHQPQHF. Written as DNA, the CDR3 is TGTGCCAGCAGCCCCGGACAGGGAGCCCATCAGCCCCAGCATTTT.

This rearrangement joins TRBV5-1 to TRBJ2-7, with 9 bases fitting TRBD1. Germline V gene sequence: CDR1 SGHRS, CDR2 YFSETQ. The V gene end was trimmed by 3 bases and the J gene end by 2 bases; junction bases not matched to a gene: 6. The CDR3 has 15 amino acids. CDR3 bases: TGCGCCAGCAGCTCGAAGGGACAGGGTCCCTACGAGCAGTACTTC. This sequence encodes CASSSKGQGPYEQYF. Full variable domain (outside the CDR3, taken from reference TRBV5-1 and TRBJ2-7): KAGVTQTPRYLIKTRGQQVTLSCSPISGHRSVSWYQQTPGQGLQFLFEYFSETQRNKGNFPGRFSGRQFSNSRSEMNVSTLELGDSALYLCASSSKGQGPYEQYFGPGTRLTVT.

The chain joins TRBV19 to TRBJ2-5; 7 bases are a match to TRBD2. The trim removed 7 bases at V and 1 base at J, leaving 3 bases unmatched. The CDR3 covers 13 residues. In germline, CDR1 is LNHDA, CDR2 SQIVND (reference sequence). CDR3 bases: TGTGCCAGTAAGGCTAGCGGCCAAGAGACCCAGTACTTC. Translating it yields CASKASGQETQYF.

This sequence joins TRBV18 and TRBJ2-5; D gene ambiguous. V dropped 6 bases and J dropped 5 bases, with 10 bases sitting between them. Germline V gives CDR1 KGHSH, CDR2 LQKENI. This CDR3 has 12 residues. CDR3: CASSPGAETQYF. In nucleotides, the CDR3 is TGTGCCAGCTCGCCCGGTGCGGAGACCCAGTACTTC.

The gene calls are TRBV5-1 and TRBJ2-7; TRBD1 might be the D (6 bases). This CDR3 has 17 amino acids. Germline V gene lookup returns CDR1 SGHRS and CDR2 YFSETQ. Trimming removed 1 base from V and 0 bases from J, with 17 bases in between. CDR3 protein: CASSLFVRDIGSYEQYF. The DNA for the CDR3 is TGCGCCAGCAGCTTGTTCGTCCGGGACATTGGCTCCTACGAGCAGTACTTC. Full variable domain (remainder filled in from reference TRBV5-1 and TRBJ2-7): KAGVTQTPRYLIKTRGQQVTLSCSPISGHRSVSWYQQTPGQGLQFLFEYFSETQRNKGNFPGRFSGRQFSNSRSEMNVSTLELGDSALYLCASSLFVRDIGSYEQYFGPGTRLTVT.

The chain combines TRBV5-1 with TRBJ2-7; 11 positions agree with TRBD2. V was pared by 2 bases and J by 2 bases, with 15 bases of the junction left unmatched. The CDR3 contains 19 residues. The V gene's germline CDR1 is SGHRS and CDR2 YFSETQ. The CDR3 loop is CASSFSRGNILAGAYEQYF. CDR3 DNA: TGCGCCAGCAGCTTTAGTAGGGGCAATATACTAGCGGGGGCCTACGAGCAGTACTTC.

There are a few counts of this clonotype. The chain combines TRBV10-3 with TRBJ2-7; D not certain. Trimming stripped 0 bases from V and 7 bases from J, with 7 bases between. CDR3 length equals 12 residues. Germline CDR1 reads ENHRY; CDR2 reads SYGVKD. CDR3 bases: TGTGCCATCAGTGAGTCGACGCGTGAGCAGTACTTC. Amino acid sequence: CAISESTREQYF.

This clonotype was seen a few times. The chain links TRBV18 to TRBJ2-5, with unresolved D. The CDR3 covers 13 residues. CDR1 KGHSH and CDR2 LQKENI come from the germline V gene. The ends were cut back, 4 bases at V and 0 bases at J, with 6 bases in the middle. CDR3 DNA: TGTGCCAGCTCACGTGGCGACCAAGAGACCCAGTACTTC. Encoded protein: CASSRGDQETQYF. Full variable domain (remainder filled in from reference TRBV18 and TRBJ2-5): NAGVMQNPRHLVRRRGQEARLRCSPMKGHSHVYWYRQLPEEGLKFMVYLQKENIIDESGMPKERFSAEFPKEGPSILRIQQVVRGDSAAYFCASSRGDQETQYFGPGTRLLVL.

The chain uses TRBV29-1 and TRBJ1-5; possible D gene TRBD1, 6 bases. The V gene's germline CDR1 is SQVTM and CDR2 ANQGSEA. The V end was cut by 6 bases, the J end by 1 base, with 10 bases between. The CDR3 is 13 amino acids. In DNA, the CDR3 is TGCAGCGTGGCAAGGGGGAGCAATCAGCCCCAGCATTTT. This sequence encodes CSVARGSNQPQHF.

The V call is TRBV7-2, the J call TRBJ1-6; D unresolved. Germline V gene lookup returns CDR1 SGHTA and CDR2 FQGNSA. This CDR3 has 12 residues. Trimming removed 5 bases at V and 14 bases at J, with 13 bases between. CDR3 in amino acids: CASSAARVALHF. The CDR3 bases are TGTGCCAGCAGCGCGGCCCGTGTGGCCCTCCACTTT.

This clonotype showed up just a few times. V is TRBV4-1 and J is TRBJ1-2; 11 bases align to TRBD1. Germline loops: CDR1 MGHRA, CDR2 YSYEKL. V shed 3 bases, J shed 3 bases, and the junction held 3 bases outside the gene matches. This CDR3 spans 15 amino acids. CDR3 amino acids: CASSHGTGGHYGYTF. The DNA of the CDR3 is TGCGCCAGCAGCCACGGGACAGGGGGGCACTATGGCTACACCTTC.

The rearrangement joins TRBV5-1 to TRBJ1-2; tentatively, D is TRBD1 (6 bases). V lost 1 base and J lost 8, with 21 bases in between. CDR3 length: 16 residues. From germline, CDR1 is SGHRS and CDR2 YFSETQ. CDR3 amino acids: CASSLLGQEVRAGYTF. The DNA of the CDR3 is TGCGCCAGCAGCTTGTTGGGACAAGAGGTCAGGGCAGGCTACACCTTC.

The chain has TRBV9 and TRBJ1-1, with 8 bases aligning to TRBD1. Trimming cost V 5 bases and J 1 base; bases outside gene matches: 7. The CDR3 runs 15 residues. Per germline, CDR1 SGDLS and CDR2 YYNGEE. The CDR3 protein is CASRHHDRGNTEAFF. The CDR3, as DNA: TGTGCCAGCAGGCACCATGACAGGGGGAACACTGAAGCTTTCTTT.

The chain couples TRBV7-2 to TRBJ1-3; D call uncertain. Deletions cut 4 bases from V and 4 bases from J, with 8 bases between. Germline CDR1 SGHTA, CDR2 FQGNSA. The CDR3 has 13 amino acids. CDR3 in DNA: TGTGCCAGCAGCTCTGGACCCGGAAACACCATATATTTT. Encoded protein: CASSSGPGNTIYF.

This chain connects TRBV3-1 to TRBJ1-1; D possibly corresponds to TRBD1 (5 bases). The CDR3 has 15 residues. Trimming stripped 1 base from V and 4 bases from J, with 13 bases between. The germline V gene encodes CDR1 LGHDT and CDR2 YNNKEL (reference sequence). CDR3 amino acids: CASSQGLGGGTEAFF. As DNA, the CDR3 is TGTGCCAGCAGCCAAGGCCTTGGGGGTGGCACTGAAGCTTTCTTT.

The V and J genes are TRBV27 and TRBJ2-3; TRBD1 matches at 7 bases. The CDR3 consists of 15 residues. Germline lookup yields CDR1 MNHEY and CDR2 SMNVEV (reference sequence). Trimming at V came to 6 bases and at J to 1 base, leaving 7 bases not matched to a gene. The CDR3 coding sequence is TGTGCCAGCAGATACAGGGGTGCAGGCACAGATACGCAGTATTTT. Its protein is CASRYRGAGTDTQYF.

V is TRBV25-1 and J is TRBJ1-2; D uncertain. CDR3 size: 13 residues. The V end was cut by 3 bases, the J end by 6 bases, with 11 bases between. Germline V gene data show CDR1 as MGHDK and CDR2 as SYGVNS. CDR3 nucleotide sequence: TGTGCCAGCAGTGAGTTAAAAGGAGATGGCTACACCTTC. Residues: CASSELKGDGYTF.

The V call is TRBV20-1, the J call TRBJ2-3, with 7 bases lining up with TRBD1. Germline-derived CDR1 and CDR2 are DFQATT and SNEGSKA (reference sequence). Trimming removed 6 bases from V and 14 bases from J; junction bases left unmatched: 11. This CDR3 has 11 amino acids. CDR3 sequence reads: CSAVGTAVGYF. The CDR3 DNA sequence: TGCAGTGCAGTAGGGACAGCCGTGGGGTATTTT.